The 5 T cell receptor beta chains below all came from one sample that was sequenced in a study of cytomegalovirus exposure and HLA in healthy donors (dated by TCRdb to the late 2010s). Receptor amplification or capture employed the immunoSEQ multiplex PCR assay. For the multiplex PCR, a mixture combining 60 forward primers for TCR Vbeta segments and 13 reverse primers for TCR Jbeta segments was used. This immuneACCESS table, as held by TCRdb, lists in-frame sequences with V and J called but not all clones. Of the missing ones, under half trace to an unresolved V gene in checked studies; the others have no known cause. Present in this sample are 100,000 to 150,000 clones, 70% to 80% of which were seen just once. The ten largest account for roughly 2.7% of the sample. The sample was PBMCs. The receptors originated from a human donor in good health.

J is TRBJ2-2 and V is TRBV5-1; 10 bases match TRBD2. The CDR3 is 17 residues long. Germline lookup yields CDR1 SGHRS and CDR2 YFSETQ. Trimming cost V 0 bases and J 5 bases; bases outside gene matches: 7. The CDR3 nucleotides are TGCGCCAGCAGCTTGGAGCTAGCGGGAGTAGGGACCGGGGAGCTGTTTTTT. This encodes CASSLELAGVGTGELFF.

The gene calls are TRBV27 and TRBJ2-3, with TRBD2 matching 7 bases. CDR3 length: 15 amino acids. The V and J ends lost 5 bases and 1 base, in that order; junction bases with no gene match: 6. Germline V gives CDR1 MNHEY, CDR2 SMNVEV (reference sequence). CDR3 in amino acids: CASSSGGGRTDTQYF. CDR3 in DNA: TGTGCCAGCAGTAGTGGGGGGGGTCGCACAGATACGCAGTATTTT.

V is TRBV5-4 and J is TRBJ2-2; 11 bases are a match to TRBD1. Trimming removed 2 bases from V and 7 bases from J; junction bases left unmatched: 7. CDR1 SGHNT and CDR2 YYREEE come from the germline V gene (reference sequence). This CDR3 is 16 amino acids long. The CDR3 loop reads CASSFLGQGAHGELFF. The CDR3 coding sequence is TGTGCCAGCAGCTTTCTCGGACAGGGGGCTCACGGGGAGCTGTTTTTT. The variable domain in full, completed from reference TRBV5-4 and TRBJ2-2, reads ETGVTQSPTHLIKTRGQQVTLRCSSQSGHNTVSWYQQALGQGPQFIFQYYREEENGRGNFPPRFSGLQFPNYSSELNVNALELDDSALYLCASSFLGQGAHGELFFGEGSRLTVL.

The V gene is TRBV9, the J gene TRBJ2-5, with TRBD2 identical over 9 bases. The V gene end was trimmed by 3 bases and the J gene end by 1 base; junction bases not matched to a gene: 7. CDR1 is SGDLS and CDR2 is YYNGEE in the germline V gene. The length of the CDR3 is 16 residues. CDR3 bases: TGTGCCAGCAGCGCATTAGCGGGGGTACCCCAAGAGACCCAGTACTTC. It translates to CASSALAGVPQETQYF.

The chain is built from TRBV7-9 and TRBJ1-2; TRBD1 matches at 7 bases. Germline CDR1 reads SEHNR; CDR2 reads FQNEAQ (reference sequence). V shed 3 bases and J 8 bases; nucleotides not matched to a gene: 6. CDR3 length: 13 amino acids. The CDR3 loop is CASSFGQAGGYTF. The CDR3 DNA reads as TGTGCCAGCAGCTTTGGACAGGCGGGGGGCTACACCTTC.